One T cell receptor (beta chain) is described in this entry. Its antigen remains unknown. This may arise from a read error, as a much more abundant clone is one base away. RNA was extracted from bulk tissue without any cell sorting. With 7 bases removed from V and 0 bases from J, the gap between germline ends came to 8 bases. The CDR3 totals 12 residues. The V gene's germline CDR1 is DFQATT and CDR2 SNEGSKA (reference sequence). The data originate from a study of tumor and adjacent non-tumor tissue in lung cancer. Three rounds of nested PCR, following a modified ARM-PCR protocol, produced the TCRbeta library. From the multiplex PCR reads, TCRdb called clonotypes with MiXCR, one entry per CDR3 protein. This sample has 70,000 to 90,000 distinct CDR3 sequences, with under 80% found just once. Notes on the study in general: Shorter survival was associated with higher TCR diversity in tumors.

The rearrangement uses TRBV20-1 and TRBJ2-3; D is unresolved. The material sequenced was lung tumor tissue. The TCR was taken from a woman aged 50 to 65 with non-small cell lung cancer. DNA for the CDR3: TGCAGTGTTCCGGACAGCACAGATACGCAGTATTTT. This gives the protein CSVPDSTDTQYF.